The 31 T cell receptor beta chains listed next were all sequenced from one sample in a study of blood T cell repertoires in COVID-19. TCRdb's table, derived via immunoSEQ multiplex PCR, lists solely in-frame clones and lacks some. The repertoire holds 130,000 to 150,000 clones, with approximately 85% as singletons. The sample comprised peripheral blood. These receptor sequences come from a woman aged 60-70 years with COVID-19, enrolled during active disease.

This clone has only a few counts. This sequence joins TRBV11-2 and TRBJ1-1; unclear D gene. V lost 2 bases, J lost 0 bases, and 7 bases lay in between. In germline, CDR1 is SGHAT, CDR2 FQNNGV. This CDR3 comprises 14 residues. This chain's CDR3 is CASSLLSVNTEAFF. The CDR3 region has the DNA TGTGCCAGCAGCTTATTGTCGGTGAACACTGAAGCTTTCTTT.

This clone was picked up a small number of times. The chain uses TRBV13 and TRBJ2-7; no clear D. V dropped 5 bases and J dropped 1 base, with 9 bases sitting between them. The CDR3 length is 13 residues. Germline CDR1 PRHDT, CDR2 FYEKMQ (reference sequence). This chain's CDR3 is CASSGEVSYEQYF. The CDR3 DNA reads TGTGCCAGCAGCGGTGAGGTGTCCTACGAGCAGTACTTC. The entire variable domain, with the rest obtained from reference TRBV13 and TRBJ2-7, is as follows: AAGVIQSPRHLIKEKRETATLKCYPIPRHDTVYWYQQGPGQDPQFLISFYEKMQSDKGSIPDRFSAQQFSDYHSELNMSSLELGDSALYFCASSGEVSYEQYFGPGTRLTVT.

The chain links TRBV11-2 to TRBJ1-2; 7 nucleotides line up with TRBD1. This CDR3 is 14 amino acids long. With V trimmed by 1 base and J by 5 bases, 4 bases remained unmatched. Per the germline V gene, CDR1 is SGHAT and CDR2 is FQNNGV. The CDR3 DNA follows: TGTGCCAGCAGCTTAGGACAGGGATGGTATGGCTACACCTTC. Translated, it gives CASSLGQGWYGYTF.

This sequence joins TRBV6-1 and TRBJ1-2; D is possibly TRBD1 (5 bases). V was clipped by 2 bases and J by 4 bases, with 8 bases between them. In germline, CDR1 is MNHNS, CDR2 SASEGT. The CDR3 is 13 amino acids. The CDR3 here is CASSERGFYGYTF. CDR3 coding DNA: TGTGCCAGCAGTGAAAGGGGATTCTATGGCTACACCTTC.

The chain joins TRBV6-5 to TRBJ1-2; D is possibly TRBD1 (5 bases). V was shortened by 8 bases and J by 4 bases, with 14 bases between the two germline ends. The CDR3 is 13 amino acids. Germline V gives CDR1 MNHEY, CDR2 SVGAGI. Written as DNA, the CDR3 is TGTGCCAGCCACTCGGGGGAGGGCTATGGCTACACCTTC. Amino acids: CASHSGEGYGYTF.

This clone was picked up a small number of times. This rearrangement joins TRBV11-2 to TRBJ2-7; D possibly corresponds to TRBD2 (7 bases). V lost 5 bases to trimming and J lost 7 bases, with 18 bases between them. The CDR3 covers 14 residues. Germline values: CDR1 SGHAT, CDR2 FQNNGV. As DNA, the CDR3 is TGTGCCAGCAGCAGGGGGGGATCTCGTGGGGAGCAGTACTTC. Translated, it gives CASSRGGSRGEQYF.

J is TRBJ2-1 and V is TRBV19; 7 nucleotides align to TRBD1. CDR1 and CDR2 from the germline V gene are LNHDA and SQIVND (reference sequence). V dropped 5 bases and J dropped 6; count of bases not matched to a gene: 10. This CDR3 comprises 15 residues. CDR3 protein: CASSPRDSRVNEQFF. DNA for the CDR3: TGTGCCAGTAGTCCACGGGACAGCAGGGTCAATGAGCAGTTCTTC.

The rearrangement uses TRBV19 and TRBJ2-1, with D perhaps matching TRBD2 (6 bases). In germline, CDR1 is LNHDA, CDR2 SQIVND (reference sequence). The CDR3 consists of 13 residues. V gave up 7 bases and J gave up 3 bases, with 10 bases separating them. For the CDR3, the DNA is TGTGCCAGTACCCGGGGGTACTACAATGAGCAGTTCTTC. It codes for CASTRGYYNEQFF.

The chain joins TRBV7-3 to TRBJ2-3, with TRBD2 as a possible D gene (5 bases). V lost 5 bases and J 1 base, leaving 7 bases between the germline ends. Germline-derived CDR1 and CDR2 are SGHTA and FQGTGA. The CDR3 sequence is 13 residues long. The CDR3 reads CASSPGGTDTQYF. The CDR3 DNA sequence: TGTGCCAGCAGCCCCGGGGGCACAGATACGCAGTATTTT.

The V and J genes are TRBV2 and TRBJ2-1, with D perhaps TRBD1 (8 bases). Trimming left V 2 bases short and J 9 bases short, with 11 bases between. The CDR3 has 13 residues. CDR1 and CDR2 (germline): SNHLY, FYNNEI. This CDR3 reads CASSENRGGEQFF. The DNA for the CDR3 is TGTGCCAGCAGTGAAAACAGGGGGGGTGAGCAGTTCTTC.

This rearrangement joins TRBV19 to TRBJ2-7; D is possibly TRBD1 (5 bases). Per the germline V gene, CDR1 is LNHDA and CDR2 is SQIVND (reference sequence). CDR3 length: 14 amino acids. Trimming shortened V by 1 base and J by 2 bases, and 9 bases separated the two germline ends. CDR3 sequence (DNA): TGTGCCAGTAGTATAGCCGGCAGGGCCTACGAGCAGTACTTC. Amino acid sequence: CASSIAGRAYEQYF. Together with reference TRBV19 and TRBJ2-7, the CDR3 gives the full variable domain: DGGITQSPKYLFRKEGQNVTLSCEQNLNHDAMYWYRQDPGQGLRLIYYSQIVNDFQKGDIAEGYSVSREKKESFPLTVTSAQKNPTAFYLCASSIAGRAYEQYFGPGTRLTVT.

There are a few counts of this clone. The CDR3 reads CASSSGVAGRYNEQFF. The CDR3 DNA follows: TGTGCCAGCAGCTCTGGGGTAGCGGGAAGGTACAATGAGCAGTTCTTC. The J gene is TRBJ2-1, the V gene TRBV5-4, with 8 bases matching TRBD2. The CDR3 consists of 16 residues. Per the germline V gene, CDR1 is SGHNT and CDR2 is YYREEE (reference sequence). J gave up 4 bases and V 3 bases, and 9 bases lay outside the gene matches.

This chain uses TRBV3-1 (or the pseudogene TRBV3-2) with TRBJ1-5; no clear D gene. Trimming removed 1 base from V and 4 bases from J, with 11 bases in between. This CDR3 is 15 amino acids long. Germline CDR1 LGHDT, CDR2 YNNKEL (reference sequence). CDR3 region: CASSQVSSPNQPQHF. The DNA for the CDR3 is TGTGCCAGCAGCCAAGTCAGTTCTCCAAATCAGCCCCAGCATTTT.

The gene calls are TRBV20-1 and TRBJ1-6, with 7 bases that match TRBD1. V lost 3 bases and J lost 10; bases outside the gene matches: 12. CDR3 length: 15 residues. Germline CDR1 reads DFQATT; CDR2 reads SNEGSKA (reference sequence). CDR3 region: CSASLTGVGESPLHF. In DNA form, the CDR3 reads TGCAGTGCTAGTCTAACAGGGGTAGGAGAATCACCCCTCCACTTT.

The chain combines TRBV6-6 with TRBJ1-6; D is ambiguous. Germline CDR1 is MNHNY and CDR2 is SVGAGI (reference sequence). V was shortened by 5 bases and J by 8 bases, with 7 bases between the two germline ends. The CDR3 sequence is 12 residues long. CDR3 amino acids: CASSNIDSPLHF. DNA for the CDR3: TGTGCCAGCAGTAATATTGATTCACCCCTCCACTTT.

The chain has TRBV4-1 and TRBJ1-2; maybe TRBD1 (5 bases). The V end was cut by 1 base, the J end by 4 bases, with 25 bases between. CDR3 length: 19 amino acids. Germline V gene lookup returns CDR1 MGHRA and CDR2 YSYEKL. The CDR3 region has the DNA TGCGCCAGCAGCCAAGTTACCGGAGGGGACCGCGCCCTTGTCTATGGCTACACCTTC. This encodes CASSQVTGGDRALVYGYTF.

The V and J genes are TRBV5-1 and TRBJ2-2; TRBD2 agrees at 12 bases. After removal of 4 bases from V and 1 base from J, the junction contained 2 bases not matched to a gene. Germline CDR1 and CDR2: SGHRS and YFSETQ. The CDR3 totals 16 residues. This chain's CDR3 is CASSQTSGGNTGELFF. DNA for the CDR3: TGCGCCAGCAGCCAGACTAGCGGGGGGAACACCGGGGAGCTGTTTTTT. The full variable domain, in which reference TRBV5-1 and TRBJ2-2 provide the parts outside the CDR3, is KAGVTQTPRYLIKTRGQQVTLSCSPISGHRSVSWYQQTPGQGLQFLFEYFSETQRNKGNFPGRFSGRQFSNSRSEMNVSTLELGDSALYLCASSQTSGGNTGELFFGEGSRLTVL.

This clone appeared a single time. The V call is TRBV5-5, the J call TRBJ1-1; no clear D. The CDR3 spans 14 residues. The V gene's germline CDR1 is SGHKS and CDR2 YYEKEE (reference sequence). Trimming removed 7 bases from V and 0 bases from J, with 13 bases in between. CDR3 sequence reads: CASVRPGMNTEAFF. In DNA, the CDR3 is TGTGCCAGCGTGAGACCCGGGATGAACACTGAAGCTTTCTTT.

This clone was recorded only once. The J gene is TRBJ2-1, the V gene TRBV14, with TRBD1 identical over 8 bases. V dropped 4 bases and J dropped 6; count of bases not matched to a gene: 11. CDR1 and CDR2 from the germline V gene are SGHDN and FVKESK. The CDR3 sequence is 16 residues long. CDR3 amino acids: CASSRTGQVNSNEQFF. In DNA, the CDR3 is TGTGCCAGCAGCCGAACGGGACAGGTCAACAGCAATGAGCAGTTCTTC.

This clone was seen a few times. The chain employs TRBV5-1 and TRBJ1-3; D is unclear. CDR1 SGHRS and CDR2 YFSETQ come from the germline V gene. This CDR3 region has 15 residues. V lost 0 bases to trimming and J lost 5 bases, with 12 bases between them. The CDR3, as DNA: TGCGCCAGCAGCTTGGCCGAGGAGGGCCGAAACACCATATATTTT. Amino acid sequence: CASSLAEEGRNTIYF. The variable domain in full, with the rest retrieved from reference TRBV5-1 and TRBJ1-3, is KAGVTQTPRYLIKTRGQQVTLSCSPISGHRSVSWYQQTPGQGLQFLFEYFSETQRNKGNFPGRFSGRQFSNSRSEMNVSTLELGDSALYLCASSLAEEGRNTIYFGEGSWLTVV.

This clone has more than one count but fewer than ten. This chain links TRBV4-2 with TRBJ1-1, with 7 bases aligning to TRBD1. Trimming took 6 bases from V and 4 from J; bases not matched to a gene: 11. Germline CDR1 reads LGHNA; CDR2 reads YNFKEQ. CDR3 length: 15 residues. The CDR3 coding sequence is TGTGCCAGCAGTCAGATGAGGGGGCAGGCCACTGAAGCTTTCTTT. Its translation: CASSQMRGQATEAFF.

V is TRBV29-1 and J is TRBJ1-3, with 9 bases lining up with TRBD1. Germline loops: CDR1 SQVTM, CDR2 ANQGSEA. The CDR3 contains 16 residues. V was pared by 7 bases and J by 2 bases, with 12 bases of the junction left unmatched. CDR3 loop: CSAGGQGQFAGNTIYF. The CDR3 nucleotides read TGCAGCGCCGGGGGACAGGGTCAATTCGCTGGAAACACCATATATTTT.

The chain couples TRBV4-2 to TRBJ2-1; weak D call: TRBD1 (5 bases). This CDR3 comprises 15 residues. Trimming took 4 bases from V and 5 from J, leaving 15 bases between them. In germline, CDR1 is LGHNA, CDR2 YNFKEQ. CDR3: CASSPRAQVNNEQFF. For the CDR3, the DNA is TGTGCCAGCAGCCCCAGAGCACAGGTTAACAATGAGCAGTTCTTC.

The rearrangement joins TRBV6-2 or TRBV6-3 to TRBJ1-6; perhaps TRBD1 as D (5 bases). CDR1 and CDR2 (germline): MNHEY, SVGEGT. V was cut by 5 bases and J by 7 bases, with 12 bases left in between. This CDR3 is 14 amino acids long. For the CDR3, the DNA is TGTGCCAGCAGTCGGCTCAACAGGAATTCACCCCTCCACTTT. This encodes CASSRLNRNSPLHF.

This clone has just one count. CDR3 sequence reads: CASSQDSGEPQHF. The CDR3, as DNA: TGCGCCAGCAGCCAAGATTCCGGTGAGCCCCAGCATTTT. This chain links TRBV4-3 with TRBJ1-5, with unresolved D. Germline V CDR1 and CDR2: LGHNA, YSLEER. The CDR3 is made up of 13 amino acids. V was cut by 0 bases and J by 8 bases, with 8 bases left in between.

The chain joins TRBV6-5 to TRBJ1-1; no firm D call. CDR1 MNHEY and CDR2 SVGAGI come from the germline V gene. The V end was cut by 2 bases, the J end by 2 bases, with 15 bases between. The length of the CDR3 is 16 residues. Written as DNA, the CDR3 is TGTGCCAGCAGTTACCAGGCCCCACCTTTCAACACTGAAGCTTTCTTT. This gives the protein CASSYQAPPFNTEAFF.

V gene TRBV4-1 combines with J gene TRBJ1-6; TRBD1 might be the D (5 bases). The CDR3 extends over 17 amino acids. V was trimmed by 1 base and J by 1 base, leaving 11 bases between them. CDR1 and CDR2 from the germline V gene are MGHRA and YSYEKL. The CDR3 DNA reads TGCGCCAGCAGCCAAGGAGTCAGGGATTCCTATAATTCACCCCTCCACTTT. It encodes CASSQGVRDSYNSPLHF.

The chain is built from TRBV18 and TRBJ1-2, with 8 bases identical to TRBD1. The J segment lost 4 bases and the V segment lost 1 base, leaving 14 bases of the junction unmatched. The CDR3 is made up of 18 amino acids. The germline gives CDR1 KGHSH, CDR2 LQKENI. The CDR3 loop is CASSPLAGTGFTGYGYTF. CDR3 bases: TGTGCCAGCTCACCACTCGCCGGGACAGGCTTTACAGGCTATGGCTACACCTTC.

The chain joins TRBV5-6 to TRBJ1-2; TRBD1 aligns across 7 bases. Germline CDR1 and CDR2: SGHDT and YYEEEE. The CDR3 has 14 amino acids. Losses at the gene ends were 4 bases for V and 7 bases for J; bases not matched to a gene: 10. CDR3 sequence reads: CASSPGTDMVGYTF. DNA of the CDR3: TGTGCCAGCAGCCCCGGGACAGACATGGTTGGCTACACCTTC.

The sample holds a few counts of this clone. The genes are TRBV27 and TRBJ1-6; no clear D. Germline V gives CDR1 MNHEY, CDR2 SMNVEV (reference sequence). This CDR3 region has 15 residues. The V gene lost 6 bases and the J gene lost 7 bases, with 16 bases spanning the gap. The DNA for the CDR3 is TGTGCCAGCAGGGCGGAGTCAGCCGGCAATTCACCCCTCCACTTT. Protein sequence: CASRAESAGNSPLHF.

This clone was recorded a few times. This chain connects TRBV18 to TRBJ1-5; no clear D. The length of the CDR3 is 14 residues. CDR1 is KGHSH, CDR2 LQKENI, per germline. Trimming removed 2 bases from V and 2 bases from J, with 7 bases in between. In nucleotides, the CDR3 is TGTGCCAGCTCACCAAATCAGGGCAATCAGCCCCAGCATTTT. Translation gives CASSPNQGNQPQHF.